Presented here are 5 T cell receptor beta chains from one specimen sequenced in a study of T cells expressing NK-cell markers (dated by TCRdb to about 2020). Library creation used 5' RACE. The listed sequencing device is Illumina HiSeq 2000. TCRdb reprocessed the reads and lists each CDR3 protein sequence as a single entry, with no DNA. The sample has approximately 150,000 distinct CDR3 sequences on record. The ten largest clones capture about a fifth of the sample. Sequenced material: blood T cells: a sorted CD56 or NKG2C T cell subset, CD4+ or CD8+ T cells, or bulk PBMC T cells (not recorded which). All receptors derive from a woman aged 18 to 75 in good health.

This chain connects TRBV6-5 to TRBJ2-3; there is no DNA to check the TCRdb D call of TRBD2. Germline V gene lookup returns CDR1 MNHEY and CDR2 SVGAGI. The CDR3 consists of 18 residues. Here the CDR3 reads CASSYYGTSSASTDTQYF.

This chain connects TRBV18 to TRBJ2-7; TCRdb proposes TRBD1, but this gene call is untestable without DNA. Germline V lookup: CDR1 KGHSH, CDR2 LQKENI. This CDR3 comprises 13 residues. The CDR3 region is CASSPDREAEQYF.

The chain uses TRBV7-7 and TRBJ2-2. CDR3 size: 16 residues. Germline V lookup: CDR1 SSHAT, CDR2 FNYEAQ (reference sequence). The CDR3 here is CASSLLRTTNTGELFF.

The rearrangement uses TRBV6-2 or TRBV6-3 and TRBJ2-3; TCRdb returns TRBD2, unconfirmable since there is no DNA. Germline V lookup: CDR1 MNHEY, CDR2 SVGEGT. There are 12 residues in the CDR3. The CDR3 protein is CASSTTSSTQYF.

V is TRBV20-1 and J is TRBJ2-1; TCRdb proposes TRBD1, but this gene call is untestable without DNA. The CDR3 covers 17 residues. Germline V gene lookup returns CDR1 DFQATT and CDR2 SNEGSKA (reference sequence). The CDR3 loop is CSARGQGSGAIYNEQFF.